This T cell receptor beta chain was profiled in a study of blood T cell repertoires in COVID-19. Libraries were prepared by immunoSEQ multiplex PCR; TCRdb keeps only in-frame clonotypes and omits some of them. The data contain some 120,000 clones, about 80% of them singletons. CDR3 length equals 16 residues. V lost 0 bases, J lost 1 base, and 2 bases stayed unmatched. Germline V CDR1 and CDR2: SGHRS, YFSETQ. The gene calls are TRBV5-1 and TRBJ2-1; 9 nucleotides match TRBD2. Sequenced sample: peripheral blood. The sequence was obtained from a woman in her 50s with acute or convalescent COVID-19. The CDR3 bases are TGCGCCAGCAGCTTGGGAGCGGGGGGTTCCTACAATGAGCAGTTCTTC. Translating gives CASSLGAGGSYNEQFF.